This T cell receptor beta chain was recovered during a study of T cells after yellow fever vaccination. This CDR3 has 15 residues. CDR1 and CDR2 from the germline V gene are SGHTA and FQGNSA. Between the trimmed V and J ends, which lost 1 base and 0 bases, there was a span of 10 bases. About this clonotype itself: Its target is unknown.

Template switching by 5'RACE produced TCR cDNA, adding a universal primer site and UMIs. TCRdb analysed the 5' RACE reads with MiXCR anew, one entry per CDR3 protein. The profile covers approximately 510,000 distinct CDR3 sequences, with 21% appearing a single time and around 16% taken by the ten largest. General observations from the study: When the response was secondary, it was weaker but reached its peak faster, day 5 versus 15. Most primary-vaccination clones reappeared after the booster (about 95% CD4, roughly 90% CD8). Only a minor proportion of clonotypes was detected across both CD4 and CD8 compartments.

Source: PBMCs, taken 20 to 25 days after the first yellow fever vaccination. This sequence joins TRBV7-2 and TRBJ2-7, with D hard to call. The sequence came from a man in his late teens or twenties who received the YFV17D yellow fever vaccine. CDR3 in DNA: TGTGCCAGCAGCTTAGTAGCACAGAGCTCCTACGAGCAGTACGTC. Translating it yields CASSLVAQSSYEQYV.